The rows below give T cell receptor beta chains drawn from one sample of a study of spatial heterogeneity in lung cancer. TCRdb reanalysed the 5' RACE reads using MiXCR and keeps one entry per CDR3 protein. The sample has 25,000 to 30,000 distinct CDR3 sequences; approximately 8.4% are singletons. The material was PBMCs, obtained at surgery. The source of these receptors is a female donor with early-stage non-small cell lung cancer. CDR3s include the opening cysteine and the closing phenylalanine or tryptophan. The D gene is left open where the match is weak. Size is omitted from some rows. Given values are once, few, many or a class for expanded clones.

d_call clone_size j_call v_call cdr3_aa cdr3_nt
NA many TRBJ2-6 TRBV2 CASTPRGAASGANVLTF TGTGCCAGCACTCCACGGGGGGCAGCCTCTGGGGCCAACGTCCTGACTTTC
TRBD1 many TRBJ2-1 TRBV5-8 CASSLIGTGNEQFF TGTGCCAGCAGCTTGATAGGGACAGGCAATGAGCAGTTCTTC
NA few TRBJ1-1 TRBV7-9 CVSSSFRAGNTEAFF TGTGTCAGCAGCTCGTTTAGGGCGGGGAACACTGAAGCTTTCTTT
TRBD2 many TRBJ2-5 TRBV7-8 CASKAVAGRPGGAQYF TGTGCCAGCAAGGCGGTGGCGGGGCGCCCCGGGGGGGCCCAGTACTTC
NA many TRBJ2-3 TRBV7-8 CASSRSGSTDTQYF TGTGCCAGCAGCCGTAGCGGTAGCACAGATACGCAGTATTTT
NA few TRBJ1-2 TRBV6-5 CASSRGTYGYTF TGTGCCAGCAGCCGGGGGACCTATGGCTACACCTTC
TRBD1 many TRBJ2-6 TRBV19 CASSISRQGRGGANVLTF TGTGCCAGTAGTATATCCCGACAGGGCCGTGGAGGGGCCAACGTCCTGACTTTC
NA many TRBJ2-7 TRBV6-1 CASSALPSKAYEQYF TGTGCCAGCAGTGCCCTGCCTAGTAAGGCCTACGAGCAGTACTTC
NA many TRBJ1-5 TRBV24-1 CATSDLHGVVGNQPQHF TGTGCCACCAGTGATTTACATGGAGTGGTAGGCAATCAGCCCCAGCATTTT
TRBD1 many TRBJ2-5 TRBV15 CATSRGTGGETQYF TGTGCCACCAGCAGAGGGACAGGGGGAGAGACCCAGTACTTC
TRBD2 many TRBJ2-1 TRBV7-9 CASSLGTSGSSYNEQFF TGTGCCAGCAGCCTCGGGACTAGCGGAAGCTCCTACAATGAGCAGTTCTTC
TRBD2 many TRBJ2-1 TRBV11-3 CASSLVELVAGLNEQFF TGTGCCAGCAGCTTAGTCGAGCTAGTAGCGGGCCTAAATGAGCAGTTCTTC
NA NA TRBJ2-4 TRBV20-1 CSAILEGLTQYF TGCAGTGCTATCCTGGAGGGTCTGACTCAGTACTTC
NA many TRBJ2-3 TRBV6-5 CASRGLGGNTDTQYF TGTGCCAGCAGAGGGCTAGGGGGAAACACAGATACGCAGTATTTT
NA many TRBJ2-5 TRBV6-2/TRBV6-3 CASSYGRLAVLGETQYF TGTGCCAGCAGTTACGGTAGACTGGCCGTACTTGGAGAGACCCAGTACTTC
TRBD1 NA TRBJ2-4 TRBV4-2 CASSQDLVVGAGGAKNIQYF TGTGCCAGCAGCCAAGATTTGGTCGTAGGGGCAGGGGGAGCCAAAAACATTCAGTACTTC
NA NA TRBJ1-1 TRBV20-1 CSARPVLRVLATEAFF TGCAGTGCTAGACCCGTCCTCAGGGTCTTAGCCACTGAAGCTTTCTTT
NA many TRBJ2-3 TRBV4-1 CASSQAKARRRGSTDTQYF TGCGCCAGCAGCCAAGCCAAGGCTAGAAGGCGGGGAAGCACAGATACGCAGTATTTT
NA NA TRBJ1-2 TRBV30 CAWSWRRAYGYTF TGTGCCTGGAGTTGGAGGCGAGCCTATGGCTACACCTTC
NA many TRBJ2-6 TRBV19 CASSPGYTGANVLTF TGTGCCAGTAGTCCAGGGTATACCGGGGCCAACGTCCTGACTTTC
TRBD1 many TRBJ2-4 TRBV27 CASSLSPRRTGSNIQYF TGTGCCAGCAGTTTATCTCCCCGAAGGACAGGGAGCAACATTCAGTACTTC
TRBD2 many TRBJ2-7 TRBV20-1 CSGLAAFPYEQYF TGCTCCGGACTAGCCGCTTTCCCCTACGAGCAGTACTTC
NA many TRBJ2-1 TRBV4-1 CASSQAALRTGTRGNEQFF TGCGCCAGCAGCCAAGCGGCACTGAGAACGGGGACACGGGGCAATGAGCAGTTCTTC
NA NA TRBJ1-3 TRBV6-5 CASSDHRQAPTIYF TGTGCCAGCAGTGACCACCGACAGGCCCCCACCATATATTTT
TRBD1 few TRBJ1-5 TRBV10-3 CAVGTGDNQPQHF TGTGCCGTTGGGACAGGTGATAATCAGCCCCAGCATTTT
NA many TRBJ1-4 TRBV20-1 CSARAGRSVDEKLFF TGCAGTGCTAGAGCTGGCAGGAGCGTTGATGAAAAACTGTTTTTT
TRBD2 many TRBJ2-3 TRBV28 CASSLWGTSGSRSTDTQYF TGTGCCAGCAGTTTGTGGGGGACTAGCGGGAGTCGGAGCACAGATACGCAGTATTTT
TRBD1 NA TRBJ2-7 TRBV18 CASSPGQGGWGEQYF TGTGCCAGCTCACCGGGACAGGGAGGCTGGGGCGAGCAGTACTTC
NA few TRBJ1-5 TRBV20-1 CSARQANLRTDTQHF TGCAGTGCTAGACAGGCCAACCTTCGCACAGATACGCAGCATTTT
TRBD1 many TRBJ2-1 TRBV10-3 CAITGTGSHNEQFF TGTGCCATCACCGGGACAGGGTCCCACAATGAGCAGTTCTTC
NA many TRBJ2-1 TRBV6-1 CASKAGSTVNEQFF TGTGCCAGCAAGGCGGGGTCTACGGTAAATGAGCAGTTCTTC
NA many TRBJ2-5 TRBV10-3 CAIRILGPETQYF TGTGCCATCAGAATCCTTGGGCCGGAGACCCAGTACTTC
NA many TRBJ2-5 TRBV7-2 CASSLSGLGRQETQYF TGTGCCAGCAGCCTCTCGGGACTCGGGAGACAAGAGACCCAGTACTTC
NA many TRBJ2-2 TRBV27 CASSRRPGELFF TGTGCCAGCAGTAGGCGACCCGGGGAGCTGTTTTTT
TRBD2 NA TRBJ2-1 TRBV3-1 CASSQVSGSYNEQFF TGTGCCAGCAGCCAAGTAAGCGGGAGTTACAATGAGCAGTTCTTC
NA few TRBJ2-2 TRBV5-1 CASSFSGFGTGELFF TGCGCCAGCAGCTTTAGCGGCTTCGGCACCGGGGAGCTGTTTTTT
TRBD1 NA TRBJ2-7 TRBV6-5 CASSYSSGTGSGEQYF TGTGCCAGCAGTTACTCGTCCGGGACAGGGTCCGGCGAGCAGTACTTC
TRBD2 many TRBJ2-7 TRBV5-1 CASTRSGTSGTYEQYF TGCGCCAGCACCCGATCCGGGACTAGCGGGACTTACGAGCAGTACTTC
TRBD2 many TRBJ2-2 TRBV6-2/TRBV6-3 CASSKWTSGVTGELFF TGTGCCAGCAGCAAGTGGACTAGCGGGGTCACCGGGGAGCTGTTTTTT
NA many TRBJ1-5 TRBV24-1 CATSDSNQPQHF TGTGCCACCTCGGACAGTAATCAGCCCCAGCATTTT
NA few TRBJ2-1 TRBV15 CAAAAASYNEQFF TGTGCCGCAGCCGCGGCTTCCTACAATGAGCAGTTCTTC
TRBD2 many TRBJ2-3 TRBV29-1 CSVVAGGRRTDTQYF TGCAGCGTTGTAGCGGGAGGCCGCCGCACAGATACGCAGTATTTT
TRBD1 many TRBJ1-2 TRBV27 CASSLYGQGNGYTF TGTGCCAGCAGTTTATACGGACAGGGGAATGGCTACACCTTC
NA many TRBJ1-5 TRBV10-3 CAIRADVNQPQHF TGTGCCATCAGAGCGGACGTGAATCAGCCCCAGCATTTT